These 20 T cell receptor beta chains came from one sample sequenced in a study of shared clonotypes between healthy human individuals. Assay: immunoSEQ multiplex PCR; the TCRdb copy retains only in-frame clones and omits some. The sample contains approximately 600,000 clones, about 95% of which appear only once. Cells designated naive CD8 were CD45RO-negative and were positively selected for CCR7, with terminally differentiated effector memory CD45RA+ cells excluded. Sequencing was carried out using naive CD8+ T cells sorted from blood. Receptors were obtained from a woman aged 25 to 39 in good health.

This clone was detected only once. This chain uses TRBV9 with TRBJ2-1; D perhaps matches TRBD1 (6 bases). Germline CDR1 reads SGDLS; CDR2 reads YYNGEE. The CDR3 spans 10 residues. With 7 bases removed from V and 9 bases from J, the gap between germline ends came to 8 bases. CDR3 nucleotides: TGTGCCAGCGGGGGCAGTGAGCAGTTCTTC. Amino acid sequence: CASGGSEQFF.

V is TRBV27 and J is TRBJ1-2; D is unresolved. The length of the CDR3 is 14 residues. V gave up 8 bases and J gave up 4 bases, with 17 bases separating them. Germline V gene data show CDR1 as MNHEY and CDR2 as SMNVEV (reference sequence). The CDR3 nucleotides read TGTGCCAGCGCCTCAAGTAGTCCCTCCTATGGCTACACCTTC. Amino acids: CASASSSPSYGYTF.

The gene calls are TRBV29-1 and TRBJ2-7; possible D gene TRBD2, 6 bases. The V end lost 0 bases, the J end lost 6 bases, and 15 bases lay between the germline ends. The CDR3 totals 14 residues. Germline CDR1 reads SQVTM; CDR2 reads ANQGSEA. The CDR3 reads CSVEESRDSVEQYF. CDR3 DNA: TGCAGCGTTGAAGAGAGCAGGGACTCCGTCGAGCAGTACTTC.

V gene TRBV28 combines with J gene TRBJ2-7; D could derive from TRBD1 or TRBD2 (5 bases each). The germline V gene encodes CDR1 MDHEN and CDR2 SYDVKM. Trimming shortened V by 5 bases and J by 2 bases, and 13 bases separated the two germline ends. The CDR3 is 14 amino acids. The CDR3 nucleotides read TGTGCCAGCAGTGCTCCTGGGACGGCCTACGAGCAGTACTTC. It codes for CASSAPGTAYEQYF.

The sample holds one count of this clone. This chain connects TRBV27 to TRBJ2-7; 8 nucleotides match TRBD1. Germline loops: CDR1 MNHEY, CDR2 SMNVEV (reference sequence). This CDR3 region has 15 residues. V lost 6 bases to trimming and J lost 3 bases; unmatched junction nucleotides: 10. CDR3 in DNA: TGTGCCAGCAGGTCGGTTGGGACAGGCGGCTACGAGCAGTACTTC. This sequence encodes CASRSVGTGGYEQYF.

The table lists this clone with a count of one. The J gene is TRBJ1-3, the V gene TRBV5-1; D is unresolved. V dropped 0 bases and J dropped 0 bases, with 10 bases sitting between them. CDR1 and CDR2 from the germline V gene are SGHRS and YFSETQ. This CDR3 comprises 16 residues. The DNA of the CDR3 is TGCGCCAGCAGCTTGGTACTACCCTACTCTGGAAACACCATATATTTT. It is translated as CASSLVLPYSGNTIYF.

The chain uses TRBV19 and TRBJ1-1; 11 bases are shared with TRBD1. This CDR3 comprises 18 residues. The V segment lost 0 bases and the J segment 1 base; nucleotides outside the gene matches: 7. Germline V lookup: CDR1 LNHDA, CDR2 SQIVND (reference sequence). CDR3 bases: TGTGCCAGTAGTATAGAGCCGGGACAGGGGGTTACGAACACTGAAGCTTTCTTT. This translates into CASSIEPGQGVTNTEAFF.

The chain combines TRBV6-1 with TRBJ1-5; D call uncertain. This CDR3 is 13 amino acids long. CDR1 and CDR2 (germline): MNHNS, SASEGT. The V and J ends lost 2 bases and 5 bases respectively, with 7 bases between them. The CDR3 loop reads CASSEYTDQPQHF. DNA for the CDR3: TGTGCCAGCAGTGAATATACAGATCAGCCCCAGCATTTT.

The rearrangement joins TRBV28 to TRBJ2-7; TRBD2 agrees at 10 bases. The trim removed 6 bases at V and 3 bases at J, leaving 8 bases unmatched. This CDR3 has 15 residues. Germline V CDR1 and CDR2: MDHEN, SYDVKM. Written as DNA, the CDR3 is TGTGCCAGCAGGCTAACGACTAGCGGGCTCTACGAGCAGTACTTC. Protein: CASRLTTSGLYEQYF.

The J gene is TRBJ2-7, the V gene TRBV5-1; 9 bases are a match to TRBD2. This CDR3 region has 15 residues. J was trimmed by 3 bases and V by 0 bases; bases with no gene match: 4. CDR1 is SGHRS, CDR2 YFSETQ, per germline. CDR3 nucleotide sequence: TGCGCCAGCAGCTTGGGGACTAGCGACTACTACGAGCAGTACTTC. Its translation: CASSLGTSDYYEQYF.

The chain employs TRBV28 and TRBJ2-7; D remains unclear. Germline V gene data show CDR1 as MDHEN and CDR2 as SYDVKM. Trimming pared 3 bases from V and 2 bases from J, leaving 8 bases between. The CDR3 spans 13 residues. The CDR3 loop is CASSFWLPYEQYF. CDR3 coding DNA: TGTGCCAGCAGTTTTTGGCTACCCTACGAGCAGTACTTC.

The chain carries TRBV5-6 and TRBJ2-7; D ambiguous. V lost 0 bases and J lost 1, with 5 bases in between. The CDR3 consists of 13 residues. Germline values: CDR1 SGHDT, CDR2 YYEEEE. The CDR3 region is CASSLVTSYEQYF. The CDR3 nucleotides read TGTGCCAGCAGCTTGGTTACATCCTACGAGCAGTACTTC.

This clone came up once. The gene calls are TRBV13 and TRBJ2-7; D perhaps matches TRBD2 (6 bases). CDR3 length: 15 residues. Trimming removed 0 bases from V and 6 bases from J, with 15 bases in between. The V gene's germline CDR1 is PRHDT and CDR2 FYEKMQ (reference sequence). The CDR3 DNA is TGTGCCAGCAGCTTAGGCCCGGGGGAGGCGATCGAGCAGTACTTC. This sequence encodes CASSLGPGEAIEQYF.

The chain is built from TRBV28 and TRBJ2-5; D is perhaps TRBD1 (6 bases). TRBJ2-7 explains the end of the DNA better; the J call may be wrong. This CDR3 spans 15 amino acids. From germline, CDR1 is MDHEN and CDR2 SYDVKM. CDR3 amino acids: CASSRDIPPSYEQYF. The DNA of the CDR3 is TGTGCCAGCAGTCGGGACATCCCTCCGTCCTACGAGCAGTACTTC.

This sequence joins TRBV29-1 and TRBJ2-5, with a possible D match to TRBD1 (5 bases). The J call may be faulty, since TRBJ2-7 better matches the DNA end. This CDR3 contains 12 residues. CDR1 is SQVTM, CDR2 ANQGSEA, per germline. CDR3: CSVSGQSYEQYF. The DNA of the CDR3 is TGCAGCGTGTCAGGGCAGTCCTACGAGCAGTACTTC.

The V and J genes are TRBV28 and TRBJ1-5; perhaps TRBD1 as D (6 bases). Between the trimmed V and J ends, which lost 3 bases and 0 bases, there was a span of 18 bases. The germline V gene encodes CDR1 MDHEN and CDR2 SYDVKM. CDR3 length equals 18 residues. CDR3 DNA sequence: TGTGCCAGCAGTTTGGGTCACAGGGTCTTACATAGCAATCAGCCCCAGCATTTT. This gives the protein CASSLGHRVLHSNQPQHF.

The chain employs TRBV6-5 and TRBJ1-1, with D maybe TRBD1 (6 bases). Germline CDR1 reads MNHEY; CDR2 reads SVGAGI. The V end lost 9 bases, the J end lost 0 bases, and 14 bases lay between the germline ends. This CDR3 is 14 amino acids long. CDR3 sequence (DNA): TGTGCCAGTACAGGGTCCTCAATGAACACTGAAGCTTTCTTT. Protein: CASTGSSMNTEAFF.

V gene TRBV5-6 combines with J gene TRBJ2-3, with unresolved D. Trimming pared 2 bases from V and 0 bases from J, leaving 7 bases between. CDR3 length equals 14 residues. Germline-derived CDR1 and CDR2 are SGHDT and YYEEEE. CDR3 in amino acids: CASSLIPSTDTQYF. The CDR3 bases are TGTGCCAGCAGCTTAATTCCAAGCACAGATACGCAGTATTTT.

The rearrangement uses TRBV2 and TRBJ1-2; D remains ambiguous. Trimming pared 3 bases from V and 14 bases from J, leaving 4 bases between. Germline V gene sequence: CDR1 SNHLY, CDR2 FYNNEI. There are 8 residues in the CDR3. CDR3 residues: CASSDQTF. The DNA of the CDR3 is TGTGCCAGCAGTGACCAAACCTTC.

This chain connects TRBV19 to TRBJ2-3, with 10 bases aligning to TRBD2. Unmatched junction bases numbered 6, after V lost 5 bases and J lost 1 base. From germline, CDR1 is LNHDA and CDR2 SQIVND (reference sequence). The CDR3 length is 16 residues. DNA of the CDR3: TGTGCCAGTAGTCCAGCCGGACTAGCGGGCACAGATACGCAGTATTTT. Its protein is CASSPAGLAGTDTQYF.